This T cell receptor (beta chain) appears in the sequencing data of a study of patients and donors after allogeneic stem cell transplantation. Each CDR3 protein is one row after TCRdb ran MiXCR on the RT-PCR reads. The data contain about 150,000 distinct CDR3 sequences, approximately 24% of them singletons. The origin of this receptor is a human donor who was either an allogeneic HSCT recipient or a stem cell or donor lymphocyte infusion donor (not recorded which). It is not recorded whose cells these are; they may come from a transplant donor. Sequencing was carried out using blood, either unsorted or a sorted T cell fraction (not recorded which).

The CDR3 region is CASSQEARLSYEQYF. In DNA, the CDR3 is TGTGCCAGCAGCCAAGAGGCGCGGCTCTCCTACGAGCAGTACTTC. V and J are TRBV3-1 and TRBJ2-7; D remains unclear. V was pared by 0 bases and J by 0 bases, with 9 bases between. Germline assignment: CDR1 LGHDT and CDR2 YNNKEL (reference sequence). CDR3 length equals 15 residues.